The 21 T cell receptor beta chains listed next were all sequenced from one sample in a study of T-cell memory formation after mild COVID-19. Each CDR3 protein is one row after TCRdb ran MiXCR on the 5' RACE reads. The table records 550,000 to 600,000 distinct CDR3 sequences, 15% to 20% of them present only once. Material for sequencing was PBMCs or a T cell subset sorted from them (not recorded which). Every receptor here comes from an adult woman who had mild COVID-19 (a few samples of this study predate the infection). Cell type and time point are not known.

The V call is TRBV20-1, the J call TRBJ2-3, with a possible D match to TRBD1 (6 bases). The V gene's germline CDR1 is DFQATT and CDR2 SNEGSKA (reference sequence). The V end lost 5 bases, the J end lost 3 bases, and 12 bases lay between the germline ends. The CDR3 has 13 amino acids. For the CDR3, the DNA is TGCAGTGCTCTGACAGGTTCAACAGATACGCAGTATTTT. The encoded protein is CSALTGSTDTQYF.

CDR3 sequence: CAIPGSGGNTGELFF. The CDR3 coding sequence is TGTGCCATCCCGGGTAGCGGGGGGAACACCGGGGAGCTGTTTTTT. This chain joins TRBV10-3 and TRBJ2-2, with 9 bases that match TRBD2. From germline, CDR1 is ENHRY and CDR2 SYGVKD. The CDR3 runs 15 residues. V shed 8 bases and J 1 base; nucleotides not matched to a gene: 5.

There are a few counts of this clonotype. The chain joins TRBV9 to TRBJ1-3; D remains unclear. Germline V lookup: CDR1 SGDLS, CDR2 YYNGEE. The germline V and J ends were trimmed by 6 bases and 2 bases, with 12 bases remaining between them. The CDR3 spans 14 residues. In nucleotides, the CDR3 is TGTGCCAGCACCTCGGGCAGAACTGGAAACACCATATATTTT. This codes for CASTSGRTGNTIYF.

This clonotype was recorded at least ten times. The J gene is TRBJ2-1, the V gene TRBV6-1; the D is unclear. Germline V gene data show CDR1 as MNHNS and CDR2 as SASEGT. V lost 2 bases and J lost 8, with 13 bases in between. This CDR3 has 14 amino acids. The CDR3 loop reads CASSENQPYYEQFF. CDR3 nucleotide sequence: TGTGCCAGCAGTGAAAATCAACCATATTATGAGCAGTTCTTC.

The V call is TRBV12-3 or TRBV12-4, the J call TRBJ2-5; D gene uncertain. This CDR3 region has 13 residues. V shed 8 bases and J shed 3 bases, with 13 bases lying between them. The CDR3 loop is CASQDISKETQYF. CDR3 sequence (DNA): TGTGCCAGCCAAGACATTTCCAAAGAGACCCAGTACTTC.

In its sample, this clonotype was seen many times. The V and J genes are TRBV20-1 and TRBJ1-5; D gene uncertain. The germline V and J ends were trimmed by 5 bases and 5 bases, with 19 bases remaining between them. This CDR3 has 15 residues. Germline CDR1 is DFQATT and CDR2 is SNEGSKA (reference sequence). The chain's CDR3 is CSAAEPLGRYQPQHF. The CDR3 DNA reads as TGCAGTGCTGCGGAACCCCTAGGACGGTATCAGCCCCAGCATTTT.

This clonotype was seen a few times. CDR3: CASSSVYRGSTEAFF. The CDR3 DNA reads as TGTGCCAGCAGTTCAGTTTACAGGGGAAGCACTGAAGCTTTCTTT. V is TRBV11-3 and J is TRBJ1-1, with 7 bases that match TRBD1. Germline V lookup: CDR1 SGHNT, CDR2 YENEEA. V shed 6 bases and J 4 bases; nucleotides not matched to a gene: 11. CDR3 length equals 15 residues. The full variable domain, in which reference TRBV11-3 and TRBJ1-1 provide the parts outside the CDR3, is EAGVVQSPRYKIIEKKQPVAFWCNPISGHNTLYWYLQNLGQGPELLIRYENEEAVDDSQLPKDRFSAERLKGVDSTLKIQPAELGDSAVYLCASSSVYRGSTEAFFGQGTRLTVV.

CDR3 DNA sequence: TGTGCCAGCACCCACCCGACAGAGATGAATCAGCCCCAGCATTTT. Translation gives CASTHPTEMNQPQHF. The gene calls are TRBV6-2 or TRBV6-3 and TRBJ1-5; possible D gene TRBD1, 5 bases. CDR3 length: 15 amino acids. V was shortened by 7 bases and J by 4 bases, with 17 bases between the two germline ends. The V gene's germline CDR1 is MNHEY and CDR2 SVGEGT.

This clonotype was observed a handful of times. The chain's CDR3 is CATSRKILGSPVVSYEQYF. The CDR3 nucleotides read TGTGCCACCAGCAGAAAGATTTTGGGCAGCCCCGTGGTTAGCTACGAGCAGTACTTC. This rearrangement joins TRBV15 to TRBJ2-7; D unclear. The CDR3 extends over 19 amino acids. CDR1 and CDR2 from the germline V gene are LNHNV and YYDKDF (reference sequence). Trimming left V 2 bases short and J 3 bases short, with 26 bases between.

As DNA, the CDR3 is TGCGCCAGCAGCCAGGGGAGAGTCGACATGGGTGAGCAGTTCTTC. It translates to CASSQGRVDMGEQFF. The genes are TRBV5-1 and TRBJ2-1; TRBD1 is a possible D gene (6 bases). Germline V lookup: CDR1 SGHRS, CDR2 YFSETQ. This CDR3 has 15 residues. With 4 bases removed from V and 9 bases from J, the gap between germline ends came to 20 bases.

This clonotype was seen ten or more times. The DNA of the CDR3 is TGTGCCAGCAGGACAGGGGGCTCTGAAGCTTTCTTT. This codes for CASRTGGSEAFF. The gene calls are TRBV6-5 and TRBJ1-1; TRBD1 aligns across 10 bases. Germline loops: CDR1 MNHEY, CDR2 SVGAGI. CDR3 length: 12 residues. With 6 bases clipped from V and 6 bases from J, the junction kept 1 base outside the gene matches.

There are many counts of this clonotype. The chain recombines TRBV7-2 with TRBJ2-1; TRBD1 matches at 11 bases. CDR3 length equals 14 residues. V was pared by 6 bases and J by 10 bases, with 8 bases of the junction left unmatched. Germline values: CDR1 SGHTA, CDR2 FQGNSA. The CDR3 here is CASRLGQGVGEQFF. For the CDR3, the DNA is TGTGCCAGCAGGTTGGGACAGGGGGTTGGGGAGCAGTTCTTC.

The chain has TRBV29-1 and TRBJ2-1; 8 nucleotides align to TRBD2. The J segment lost 5 bases and the V segment lost 3 bases, leaving 6 bases of the junction unmatched. Germline lookup yields CDR1 SQVTM and CDR2 ANQGSEA. The CDR3 consists of 14 residues. In nucleotides, the CDR3 is TGCAGCGTTGATGGACTAGCCTTAAACAATGAGCAGTTCTTC. Protein product: CSVDGLALNNEQFF.

This chain joins TRBV10-3 and TRBJ2-3, with D possibly matching TRBD2 (5 bases). Germline CDR1 ENHRY, CDR2 SYGVKD. The CDR3 totals 13 residues. Deletions cut 4 bases from V and 2 bases from J, with 7 bases between. CDR3 DNA sequence: TGTGCCATCAGTGGCCGGGACACAGATACGCAGTATTTT. Protein: CAISGRDTDTQYF.

The chain recombines TRBV7-8 with TRBJ1-1, with D maybe TRBD1 (6 bases). The CDR3 has 14 amino acids. V shed 3 bases and J shed 3 bases, with 11 bases lying between them. Per the germline V gene, CDR1 is SGHVS and CDR2 is FQNEAQ. CDR3: CASSFVQGDTEAFF. In DNA form, the CDR3 reads TGTGCCAGCAGCTTTGTACAGGGTGACACTGAAGCTTTCTTT. Together with reference TRBV7-8 and TRBJ1-1, the CDR3 gives the full variable domain: GAGVSQSPRYKVAKRGQDVALRCDPISGHVSLFWYQQALGQGPEFLTYFQNEAQLDKSGLPSDRFFAERPEGSVSTLKIQRTQQEDSAVYLCASSFVQGDTEAFFGQGTRLTVV.

The sample holds many counts of this clonotype. The chain employs TRBV5-1 and TRBJ2-4, with D hard to call. The CDR3 spans 12 residues. V lost 5 bases to trimming and J lost 9 bases, with 12 bases between them. Germline values: CDR1 SGHRS, CDR2 YFSETQ. The CDR3 DNA is TGCGCCAGCAGTTCACCCTCAGGCATTCAGTACTTC. Protein: CASSSPSGIQYF.

This clonotype has only a few counts. The J gene is TRBJ2-1, the V gene TRBV6-5, with unresolved D. CDR1 and CDR2 from the germline V gene are MNHEY and SVGAGI. This CDR3 region has 16 residues. V shed 2 bases and J shed 3 bases, with 14 bases lying between them. CDR3 residues: CASSYAASPIYNEQFF. CDR3 nucleotide sequence: TGTGCCAGCAGTTACGCCGCTAGTCCCATCTACAATGAGCAGTTCTTC.

This clonotype was seen more than once but under ten times. The chain joins TRBV7-9 to TRBJ1-1, with D perhaps matching TRBD1 (5 bases). V dropped 7 bases and J dropped 4 bases, with 16 bases sitting between them. The CDR3 totals 14 residues. The germline gives CDR1 SEHNR, CDR2 FQNEAQ (reference sequence). As DNA, the CDR3 is TGTGCCAGCACCCCGGGGCGGCGGGGCACTGAAGCTTTCTTT. The encoded protein is CASTPGRRGTEAFF.

In this sample, this clonotype turned up a few times. The chain couples TRBV30 to TRBJ2-1; TRBD2 matches at 11 bases. CDR1 is GTSNPN, CDR2 SVGIG, per germline (reference sequence). V was pared by 3 bases and J by 8 bases, with 9 bases of the junction left unmatched. The CDR3 runs 15 residues. The CDR3 DNA follows: TGTGCCTGGAGGGGTACTAGCGGGAGTAGGTATGAGCAGTTCTTC. Translation: CAWRGTSGSRYEQFF.

This chain links TRBV5-1 with TRBJ2-1; 7 nucleotides agree with TRBD2. The J segment lost 15 bases and the V segment lost 0 bases, leaving 12 bases of the junction unmatched. The CDR3 consists of 14 residues. Germline-derived CDR1 and CDR2 are SGHRS and YFSETQ. As DNA, the CDR3 is TGCGCCAGCAGCTTGGTTCTAGCGGTCGAAGCAGGGTTCTTC. Protein: CASSLVLAVEAGFF. The full variable domain, with the rest looked up from reference TRBV5-1 and TRBJ2-1, is KAGVTQTPRYLIKTRGQQVTLSCSPISGHRSVSWYQQTPGQGLQFLFEYFSETQRNKGNFPGRFSGRQFSNSRSEMNVSTLELGDSALYLCASSLVLAVEAGFFGPGTRLTVL.

This chain connects TRBV6-1 to TRBJ2-2; 10 nucleotides match TRBD1. V shed 5 bases and J 5 bases; nucleotides not matched to a gene: 11. The CDR3 is made up of 17 amino acids. CDR1 and CDR2 from the germline V gene are MNHNS and SASEGT. CDR3 protein: CASSYLSPGQGTGELFF. Here the CDR3 DNA reads TGTGCCAGCAGTTACTTATCGCCGGGACAGGGGACCGGGGAGCTGTTTTTT.